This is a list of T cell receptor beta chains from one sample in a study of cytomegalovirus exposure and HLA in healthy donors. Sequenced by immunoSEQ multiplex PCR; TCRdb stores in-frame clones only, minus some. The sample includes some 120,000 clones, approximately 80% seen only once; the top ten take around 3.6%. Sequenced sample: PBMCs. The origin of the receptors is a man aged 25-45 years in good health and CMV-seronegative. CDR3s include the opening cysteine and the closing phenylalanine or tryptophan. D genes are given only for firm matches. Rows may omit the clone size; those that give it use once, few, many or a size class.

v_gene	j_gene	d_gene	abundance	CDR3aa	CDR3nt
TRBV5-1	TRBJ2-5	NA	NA	CASKNIGGEETQYF	TGCGCCAGCAAAAACATAGGAGGGGAAGAGACCCAGTACTTC
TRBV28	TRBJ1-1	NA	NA	CASSLTGRPEAFF	TGTGCCAGCAGTTTAACAGGTAGGCCGGAAGCTTTCTTT
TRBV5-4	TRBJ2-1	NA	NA	CATVSYNEQFF	TGTGCCACCGTCTCCTACAATGAGCAGTTCTTC
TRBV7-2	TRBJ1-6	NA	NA	CASSTAGIGNSPLHF	TGTGCCAGCAGCACAGCCGGGATCGGCAATTCACCCCTCCACTTT
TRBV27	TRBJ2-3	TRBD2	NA	CASSYLKAGGGTDTQYF	TGTGCCAGCAGTTATTTGAAAGCGGGGGGAGGCACAGATACGCAGTATTTT
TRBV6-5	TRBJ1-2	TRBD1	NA	CASSYSGQGGTGYTF	TGTGCCAGCAGTTACTCGGGACAGGGAGGAACTGGCTACACCTTC
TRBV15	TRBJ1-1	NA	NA	CATSTIHRPGGSEAFF	TGTGCCACCAGCACCATCCACCGGCCTGGGGGGTCTGAAGCTTTCTTT
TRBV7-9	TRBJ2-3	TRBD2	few	CASSSPGTSGTDTQYF	TGTGCCAGCAGCTCCCCCGGGACTAGCGGCACAGATACGCAGTATTTT
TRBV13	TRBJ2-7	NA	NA	CASSFYGSNYEQYF	TGTGCCAGCAGCTTCTACGGTTCCAATTACGAGCAGTACTTC
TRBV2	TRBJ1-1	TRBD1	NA	CASSVRGQTEAFF	TGTGCCAGCAGTGTCAGGGGGCAAACTGAAGCTTTCTTT
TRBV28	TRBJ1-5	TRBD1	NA	CASSLPQGTGNQPQHF	TGTGCCAGCAGTTTACCACAGGGGACAGGCAATCAGCCCCAGCATTTT
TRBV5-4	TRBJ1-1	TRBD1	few	CASSLQDRGGTEAFF	TGTGCCAGCAGCCTACAGGACAGGGGAGGAACTGAAGCTTTCTTT
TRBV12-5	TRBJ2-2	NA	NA	CASGLGPTSSHTGELFF	TGTGCTAGTGGTTTGGGACCAACTAGCAGTCACACCGGGGAGCTGTTTTTT
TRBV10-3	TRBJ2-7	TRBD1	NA	CAISVTGWDRAYEQYF	TGTGCCATCAGTGTCACAGGCTGGGACAGAGCCTACGAGCAGTACTTC
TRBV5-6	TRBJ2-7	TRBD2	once	CASSQGLVMLYEQYF	TGTGCCAGCAGCCAGGGACTAGTTATGTTGTACGAGCAGTACTTC
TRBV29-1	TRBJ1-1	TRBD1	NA	CSVRQGATEAFF	TGCAGCGTTAGACAGGGAGCCACTGAAGCTTTCTTT
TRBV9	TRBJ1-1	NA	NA	CASSSSTPGDTEAFF	TGTGCCAGCAGCTCTTCCACCCCAGGGGACACTGAAGCTTTCTTT
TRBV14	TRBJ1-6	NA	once	CASSQVRESLHF	TGTGCCAGCAGCCAGGTCAGGGAATCCCTCCACTTT
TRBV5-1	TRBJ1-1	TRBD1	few	CASSWGQGTNTEAFF	TGCGCCAGCAGCTGGGGACAGGGCACGAACACTGAAGCTTTCTTT
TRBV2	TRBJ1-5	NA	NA	CASREGRNSNQPQHF	TGTGCCAGCAGGGAGGGCAGAAATAGCAATCAGCCCCAGCATTTT
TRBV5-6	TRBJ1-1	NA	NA	CASSSRTDVNTEAFF	TGTGCCAGCAGCTCGAGGACAGATGTGAACACTGAAGCTTTCTTT
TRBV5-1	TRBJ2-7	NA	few	CASSLETGMEHEQYF	TGCGCCAGCAGCTTGGAAACAGGGATGGAACACGAGCAGTACTTC